Reported below is one T cell receptor (beta chain). The record originates from a study of cytotoxic CD8 clonotypes in ibrutinib-treated CLL. V trimming: 11 bases; J trimming: 9 bases; junction bases outside the gene matches: 13. Germline V CDR1 and CDR2: SEHNR, FQNEAQ (reference sequence). The CDR3 sequence is 14 residues long. Here immunoSEQ multiplex PCR was the method, and the copy in TCRdb shows in-frame clones only, minus some. This repertoire shows over 70,000 clones, roughly 83% found once; its top ten account for 4.8%. The source material was PBMCs, sampled after 12 months of ibrutinib treatment. The genes are TRBV7-9 and TRBJ2-1, with TRBD2 matching 10 bases. This clonotype was obtained from a human donor with chronic lymphocytic leukemia. The CDR3 here is CAGNSGGPHFEQFF. The CDR3 DNA reads TGTGCCGGTAATAGCGGGGGGCCCCACTTTGAGCAGTTCTTC.